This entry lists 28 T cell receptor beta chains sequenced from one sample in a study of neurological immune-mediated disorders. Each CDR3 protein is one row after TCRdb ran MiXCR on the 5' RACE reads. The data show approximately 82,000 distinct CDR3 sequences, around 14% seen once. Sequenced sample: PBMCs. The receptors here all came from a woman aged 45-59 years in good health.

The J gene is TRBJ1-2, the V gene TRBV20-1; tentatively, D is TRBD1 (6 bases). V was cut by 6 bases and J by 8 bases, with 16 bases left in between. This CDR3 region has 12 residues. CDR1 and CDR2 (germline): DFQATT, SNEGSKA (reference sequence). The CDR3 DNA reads TGCAGTGCCATAGCAGGGGATGGGGGCTACACCTTC. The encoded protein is CSAIAGDGGYTF.

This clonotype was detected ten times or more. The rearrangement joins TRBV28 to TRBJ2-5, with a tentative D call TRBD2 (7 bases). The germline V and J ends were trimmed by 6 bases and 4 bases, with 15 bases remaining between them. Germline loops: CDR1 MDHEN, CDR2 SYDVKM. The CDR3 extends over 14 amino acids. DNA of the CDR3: TGTGCCAGCAGGGCACCGGGGGGCCGAGAGACCCAGTACTTC. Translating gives CASRAPGGRETQYF.

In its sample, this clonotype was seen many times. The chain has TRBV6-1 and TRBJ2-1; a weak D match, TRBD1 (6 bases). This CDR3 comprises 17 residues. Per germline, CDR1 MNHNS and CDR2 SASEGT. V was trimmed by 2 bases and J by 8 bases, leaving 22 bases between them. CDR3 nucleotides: TGTGCCAGCAGTGAACGTCAAGGGGGATGGGAACAAGATGAGCAGTTCTTC. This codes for CASSERQGGWEQDEQFF.

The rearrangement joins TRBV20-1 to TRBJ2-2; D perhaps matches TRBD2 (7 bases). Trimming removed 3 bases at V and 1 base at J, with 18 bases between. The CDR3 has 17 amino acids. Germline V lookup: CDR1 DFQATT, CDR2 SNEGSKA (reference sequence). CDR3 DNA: TGCAGTGCTAGGGGAGGGGGGCGTGAGAAGAACACCGGGGAGCTGTTTTTT. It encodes CSARGGGREKNTGELFF.

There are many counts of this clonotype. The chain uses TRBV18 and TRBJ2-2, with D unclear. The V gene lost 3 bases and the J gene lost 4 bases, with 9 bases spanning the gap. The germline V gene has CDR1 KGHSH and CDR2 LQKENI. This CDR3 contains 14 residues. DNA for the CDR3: TGTGCCAGCTCACCCAGGACCCTCACCGGGGAGCTGTTTTTT. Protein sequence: CASSPRTLTGELFF.

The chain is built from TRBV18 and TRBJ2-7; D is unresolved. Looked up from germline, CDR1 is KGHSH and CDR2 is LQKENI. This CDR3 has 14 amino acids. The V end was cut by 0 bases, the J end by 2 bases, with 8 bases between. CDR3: CASSPPSEAYEQYF. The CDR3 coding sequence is TGTGCCAGCTCACCACCTTCAGAAGCCTACGAGCAGTACTTC.

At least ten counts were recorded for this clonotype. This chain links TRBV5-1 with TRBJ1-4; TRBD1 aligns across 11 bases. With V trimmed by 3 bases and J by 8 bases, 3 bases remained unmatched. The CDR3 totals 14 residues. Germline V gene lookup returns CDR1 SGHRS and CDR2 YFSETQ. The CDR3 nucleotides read TGCGCCAGCAGCTGGACAGGGGGCGGAGAAAAACTGTTTTTT. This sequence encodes CASSWTGGGEKLFF.

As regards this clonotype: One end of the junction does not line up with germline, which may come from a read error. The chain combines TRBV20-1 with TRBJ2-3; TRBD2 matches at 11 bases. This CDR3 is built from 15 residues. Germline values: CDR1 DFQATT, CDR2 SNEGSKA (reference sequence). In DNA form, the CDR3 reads TGTAGTGCTAGAGTGGCCGGGACTAGCGGTCGCACGAAGTATTTT. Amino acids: CSARVAGTSGRTKYF.

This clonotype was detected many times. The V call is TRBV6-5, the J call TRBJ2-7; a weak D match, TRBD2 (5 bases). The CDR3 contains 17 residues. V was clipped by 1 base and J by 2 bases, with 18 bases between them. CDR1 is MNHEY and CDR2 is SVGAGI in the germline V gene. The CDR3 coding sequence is TGTGCCAGCAGTTACTACAGCGGCGTTACCTTAACCTACGAGCAGTACTTC. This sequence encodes CASSYYSGVTLTYEQYF.

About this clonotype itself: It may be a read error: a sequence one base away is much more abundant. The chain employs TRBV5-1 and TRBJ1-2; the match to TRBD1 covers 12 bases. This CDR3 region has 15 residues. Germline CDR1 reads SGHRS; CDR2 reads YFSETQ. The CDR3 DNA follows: TGCGCCAGCAGCCTGGGACAGGGGGCTGAGGGTGGCTGCACCTTC. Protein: CASSLGQGAEGGCTF.

The CDR3 here is CASSSDLSGHYEQYF. The CDR3 DNA sequence: TGTGCCAGCAGCTCAGACCTCTCGGGTCACTACGAGCAGTACTTC. The genes are TRBV7-9 and TRBJ2-7; D gene unclear. The CDR3 runs 15 residues. V lost 4 bases and J 3 bases, leaving 16 bases between the germline ends. CDR1 is SEHNR, CDR2 FQNEAQ, per germline (reference sequence).

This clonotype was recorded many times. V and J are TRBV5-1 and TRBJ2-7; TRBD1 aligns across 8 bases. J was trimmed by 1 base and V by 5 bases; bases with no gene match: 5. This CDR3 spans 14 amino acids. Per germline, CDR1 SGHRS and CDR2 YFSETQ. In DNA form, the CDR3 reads TGCGCCAGCAGGCGAGGACAGGGATCCTACGAGCAGTACTTC. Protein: CASRRGQGSYEQYF.

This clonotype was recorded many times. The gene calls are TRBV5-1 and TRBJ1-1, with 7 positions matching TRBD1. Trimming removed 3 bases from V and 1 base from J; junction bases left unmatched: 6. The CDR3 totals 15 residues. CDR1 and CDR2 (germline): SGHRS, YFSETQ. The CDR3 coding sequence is TGCGCCAGCAGCTCCACCCGACAGGGGAACACTGAAGCTTTCTTT. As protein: CASSSTRQGNTEAFF.

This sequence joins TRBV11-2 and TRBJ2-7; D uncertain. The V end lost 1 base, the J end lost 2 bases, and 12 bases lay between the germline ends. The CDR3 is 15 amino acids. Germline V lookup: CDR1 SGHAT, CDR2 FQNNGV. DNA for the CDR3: TGTGCCAGCAGCTTAGTCCAGGCCTCCCCCTACGAGCAGTACTTC. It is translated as CASSLVQASPYEQYF.

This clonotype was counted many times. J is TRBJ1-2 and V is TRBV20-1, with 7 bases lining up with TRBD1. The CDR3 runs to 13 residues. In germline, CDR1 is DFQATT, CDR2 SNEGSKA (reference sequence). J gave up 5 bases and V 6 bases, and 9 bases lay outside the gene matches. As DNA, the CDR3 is TGCAGTGCAACCGACAGGGCCTCATATGGCTACACCTTC. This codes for CSATDRASYGYTF.

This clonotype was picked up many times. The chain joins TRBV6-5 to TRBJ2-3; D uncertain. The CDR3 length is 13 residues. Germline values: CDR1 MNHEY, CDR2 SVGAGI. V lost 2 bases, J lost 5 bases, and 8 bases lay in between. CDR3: CASSYHGQDTQYF. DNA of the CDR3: TGTGCCAGCAGTTACCACGGGCAAGATACGCAGTATTTT.

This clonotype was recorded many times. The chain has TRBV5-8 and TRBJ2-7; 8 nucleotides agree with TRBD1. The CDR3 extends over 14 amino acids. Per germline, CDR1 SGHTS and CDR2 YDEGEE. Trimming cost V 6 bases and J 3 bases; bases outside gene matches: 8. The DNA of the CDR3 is TGTGCCAGCACCAGGACAGGGCCCATCTACGAGCAGTACTTC. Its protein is CASTRTGPIYEQYF.

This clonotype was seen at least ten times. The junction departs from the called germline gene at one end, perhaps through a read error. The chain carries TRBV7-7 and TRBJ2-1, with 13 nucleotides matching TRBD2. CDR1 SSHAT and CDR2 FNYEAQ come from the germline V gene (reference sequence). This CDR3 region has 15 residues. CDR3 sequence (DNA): TGTGCTAGCAGCCCCGGACTAGCGGGAGTTTATGAGCAGTTCTTC. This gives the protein CASSPGLAGVYEQFF.

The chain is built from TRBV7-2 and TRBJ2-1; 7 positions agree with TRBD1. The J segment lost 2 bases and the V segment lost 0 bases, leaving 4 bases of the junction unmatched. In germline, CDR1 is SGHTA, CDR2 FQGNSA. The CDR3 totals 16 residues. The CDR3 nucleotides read TGTGCCAGCAGCTTAGCGGCGACAGGGACCTACAATGAGCAGTTCTTC. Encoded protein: CASSLAATGTYNEQFF.

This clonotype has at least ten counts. In DNA, the CDR3 is TGTGCCAGCAGGGGGGACCAGGCTAAAGAGACCCAGTACTTC. It yields the protein CASRGDQAKETQYF. The rearrangement uses TRBV5-4 and TRBJ2-5; D assignment may be TRBD1 or TRBD2 (5 bases each). The CDR3 length is 14 residues. From germline, CDR1 is SGHNT and CDR2 YYREEE (reference sequence). Trimming cost V 5 bases and J 3 bases, with 14 bases left between them.

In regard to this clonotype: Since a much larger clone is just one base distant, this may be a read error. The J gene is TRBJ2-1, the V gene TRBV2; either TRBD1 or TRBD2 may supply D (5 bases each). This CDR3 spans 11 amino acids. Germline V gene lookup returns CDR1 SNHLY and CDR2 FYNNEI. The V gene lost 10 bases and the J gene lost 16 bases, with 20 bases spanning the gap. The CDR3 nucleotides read TGTGCCAACAGGAGCCGGGACCCCCTTTTCTTC. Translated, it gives CANRSRDPLFF.

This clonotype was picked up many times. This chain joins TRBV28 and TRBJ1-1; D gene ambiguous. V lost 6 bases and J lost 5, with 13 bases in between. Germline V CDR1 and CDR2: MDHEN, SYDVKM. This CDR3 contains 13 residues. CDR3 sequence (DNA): TGTGCCAGCAGACCTCCCCTGGGAACTGAAGCTTTCTTT. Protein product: CASRPPLGTEAFF.

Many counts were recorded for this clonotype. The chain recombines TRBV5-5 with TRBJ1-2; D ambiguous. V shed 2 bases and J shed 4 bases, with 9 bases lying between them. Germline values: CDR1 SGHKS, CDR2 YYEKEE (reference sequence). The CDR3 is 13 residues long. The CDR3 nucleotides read TGTGCCAGCAGCTTCGGAGGGAGCTATGGCTACACCTTC. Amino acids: CASSFGGSYGYTF.

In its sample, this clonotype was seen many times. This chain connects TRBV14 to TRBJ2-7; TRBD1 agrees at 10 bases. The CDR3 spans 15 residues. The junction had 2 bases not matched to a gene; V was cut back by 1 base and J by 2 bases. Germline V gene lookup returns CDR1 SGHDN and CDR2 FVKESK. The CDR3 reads CASSQGTGGPYEQYF. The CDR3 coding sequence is TGTGCCAGCAGCCAAGGGACAGGGGGTCCCTACGAGCAGTACTTC.

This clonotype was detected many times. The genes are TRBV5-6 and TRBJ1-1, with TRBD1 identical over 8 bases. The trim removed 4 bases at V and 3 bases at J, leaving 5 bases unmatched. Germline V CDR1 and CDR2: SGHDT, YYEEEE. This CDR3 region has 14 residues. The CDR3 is CASSIGQGYTEAFF. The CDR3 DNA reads TGTGCCAGCAGCATAGGACAGGGTTACACTGAAGCTTTCTTT.

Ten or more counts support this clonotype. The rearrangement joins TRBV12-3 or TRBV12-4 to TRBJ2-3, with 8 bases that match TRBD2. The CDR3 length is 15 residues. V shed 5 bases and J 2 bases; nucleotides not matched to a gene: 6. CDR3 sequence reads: CASSPRAGVTDTQYF. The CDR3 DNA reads TGTGCCAGCAGTCCGAGAGCGGGGGTCACAGATACGCAGTATTTT.

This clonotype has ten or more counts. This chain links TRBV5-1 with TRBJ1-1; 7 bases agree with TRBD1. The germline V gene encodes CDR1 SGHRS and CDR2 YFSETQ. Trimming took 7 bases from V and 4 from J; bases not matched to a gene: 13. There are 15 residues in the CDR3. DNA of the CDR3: TGCGCCAGCCGCAGACAGGGTTCGGAGGGCACTGAAGCTTTCTTT. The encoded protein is CASRRQGSEGTEAFF.

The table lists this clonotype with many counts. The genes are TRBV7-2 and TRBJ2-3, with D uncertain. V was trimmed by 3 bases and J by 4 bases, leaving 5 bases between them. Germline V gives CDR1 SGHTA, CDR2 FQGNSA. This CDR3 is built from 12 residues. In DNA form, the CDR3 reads TGTGCCAGCAGCTTGTTAGCAGATACGCAGTATTTT. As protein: CASSLLADTQYF. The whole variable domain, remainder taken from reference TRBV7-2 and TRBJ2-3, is GAGVSQSPSNKVTEKGKDVELRCDPISGHTALYWYRQSLGQGLEFLIYFQGNSAPDKSGLPSDRFSAERTGGSVSTLTIQRTQQEDSAVYLCASSLLADTQYFGPGTRLTVL.